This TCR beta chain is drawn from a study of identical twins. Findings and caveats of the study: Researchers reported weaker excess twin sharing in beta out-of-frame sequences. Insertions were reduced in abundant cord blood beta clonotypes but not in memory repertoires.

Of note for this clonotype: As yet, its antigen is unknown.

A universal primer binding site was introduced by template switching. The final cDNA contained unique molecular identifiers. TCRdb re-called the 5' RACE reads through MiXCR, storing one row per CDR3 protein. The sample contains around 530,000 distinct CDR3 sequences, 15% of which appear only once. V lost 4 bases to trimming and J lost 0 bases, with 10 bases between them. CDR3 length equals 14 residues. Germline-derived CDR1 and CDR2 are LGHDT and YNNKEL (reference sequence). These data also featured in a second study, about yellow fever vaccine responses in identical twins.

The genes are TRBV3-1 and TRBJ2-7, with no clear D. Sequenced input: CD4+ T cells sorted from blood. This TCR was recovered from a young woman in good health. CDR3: CASSLGIYSYEQYF. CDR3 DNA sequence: TGTGCCAGCAGCCTCGGAATTTACTCCTACGAGCAGTACTTC.